Listed below are T cell receptor beta chains from one sample, sequenced in a study of OX40 agonist ivuxolimab in advanced cancers. Profiled with immunoSEQ multiplex PCR; TCRdb holds only in-frame clones, not every one. The sample includes more than 45,000 clones, 65% to 85% of them seen just once. Sequencing used CD4+ or CD8+ T cells sorted from blood, obtained in a trial of the OX40 agonist ivuxolimab. The receptors stem from an adult with an advanced solid tumor such as melanoma, head and neck, liver or kidney cancer. CDR3s include the opening cysteine and the closing phenylalanine or tryptophan. The order of the fields is V gene, J gene, clone size, D gene, CDR3 protein, CDR3 DNA. D genes are given only for firm matches. The size entry is marked missing in some rows and otherwise reads once, few, many or a size class.

v_call: TRBV6-4
j_call: TRBJ2-5
clone_size: once
d_call: -
cdr3_aa: CASRVQGPSQETQYF
cdr3_nt: TGTGCCAGCAGGGTACAGGGCCCCTCCCAAGAGACCCAGTACTTC

v_call: TRBV27
j_call: TRBJ1-1
clone_size: -
d_call: -
cdr3_aa: CASSKSRNTEAFF
cdr3_nt: TGTGCCAGCAGTAAGAGTAGGAACACTGAAGCTTTCTTT

v_call: TRBV7-8
j_call: TRBJ2-5
clone_size: -
d_call: TRBD2
cdr3_aa: CASSSGERLAGATQYF
cdr3_nt: TGTGCCAGCAGCTCTGGGGAACGACTAGCGGGGGCGACCCAGTACTTC

v_call: TRBV11-3
j_call: TRBJ2-5
clone_size: once
d_call: -
cdr3_aa: CASSRELTETQYF
cdr3_nt: TGTGCCAGCAGCCGCGAGCTGACAGAGACCCAGTACTTC

v_call: TRBV7-7
j_call: TRBJ2-5
clone_size: -
d_call: -
cdr3_aa: CASSPITGRQETQYF
cdr3_nt: TGTGCTAGCAGCCCAATAACGGGCCGCCAAGAGACCCAGTACTTC

v_call: TRBV19
j_call: TRBJ2-6
clone_size: -
d_call: TRBD2
cdr3_aa: CASSMPTGGTKANVLTF
cdr3_nt: TGTGCCAGTAGTATGCCCACGGGGGGGACCAAGGCCAACGTCCTGACTTTC

v_call: TRBV9
j_call: TRBJ1-2
clone_size: -
d_call: TRBD1
cdr3_aa: CASTPTGWRGYTF
cdr3_nt: TGTGCCAGCACCCCGACAGGGTGGCGTGGCTACACCTTC

v_call: TRBV11-3
j_call: TRBJ1-1
clone_size: -
d_call: -
cdr3_aa: CASSPGQTFEAFF
cdr3_nt: TGTGCCAGCAGCCCAGGACAGACCTTTGAAGCTTTCTTT

v_call: TRBV7-3
j_call: TRBJ2-3
clone_size: -
d_call: -
cdr3_aa: CASSLRGDTDTQYF
cdr3_nt: TGTGCCAGCAGCTTAAGGGGAGACACAGATACGCAGTATTTT

v_call: TRBV7-2
j_call: TRBJ2-7
clone_size: -
d_call: -
cdr3_aa: CASSLEGGALYEQYF
cdr3_nt: TGTGCCAGCAGCTTAGAGGGCGGGGCGCTCTACGAGCAGTACTTC

v_call: TRBV7-9
j_call: TRBJ2-5
clone_size: once
d_call: TRBD2
cdr3_aa: CASSLVAGGQETQYF
cdr3_nt: TGTGCCAGCAGCTTAGTAGCGGGGGGACAAGAGACCCAGTACTTC

v_call: TRBV11-3
j_call: TRBJ2-1
clone_size: -
d_call: TRBD1
cdr3_aa: CASSSKTGSSYNEQFF
cdr3_nt: TGTGCCAGCAGCTCAAAGACAGGGAGCTCCTACAATGAGCAGTTCTTC

v_call: TRBV6-6
j_call: TRBJ2-5
clone_size: -
d_call: -
cdr3_aa: CASSYYAGQETQYF
cdr3_nt: TGTGCCAGCAGTTACTATGCGGGCCAAGAGACCCAGTACTTC

v_call: TRBV7-8
j_call: TRBJ2-7
clone_size: -
d_call: -
cdr3_aa: CASSPNDPRGYEQYF
cdr3_nt: TGTGCCAGCAGCCCCAATGACCCCCGGGGGTACGAGCAGTACTTC

v_call: TRBV5-1
j_call: TRBJ1-6
clone_size: -
d_call: TRBD1
cdr3_aa: CASSLWTGGYSPLHF
cdr3_nt: TGTGCCAGCAGCTTGTGGACAGGGGGCTATTCACCCCTCCACTTT

v_call: TRBV4-3
j_call: TRBJ2-3
clone_size: once
d_call: -
cdr3_aa: CASSQVLATDTQYF
cdr3_nt: TGCGCCAGCAGCCAAGTTCTAGCCACAGATACGCAGTATTTT

v_call: TRBV27
j_call: TRBJ1-2
clone_size: -
d_call: TRBD1
cdr3_aa: CASSLTGNYGYTF
cdr3_nt: TGTGCCAGCAGTTTGACAGGGAACTATGGCTACACCTTC

v_call: TRBV4-2
j_call: TRBJ2-1
clone_size: -
d_call: -
cdr3_aa: CASSQEGASYNEQFF
cdr3_nt: TGTGCCAGCAGCCAAGAAGGCGCTTCCTACAATGAGCAGTTCTTC

v_call: TRBV4-3
j_call: TRBJ2-7
clone_size: medium-sized
d_call: -
cdr3_aa: CASSQDVGSYEQYF
cdr3_nt: TGCGCCAGCAGCCAAGACGTGGGCTCCTACGAGCAGTACTTC

v_call: TRBV7-2
j_call: TRBJ2-5
clone_size: -
d_call: TRBD1
cdr3_aa: CASSRDRGGETQYF
cdr3_nt: TGTGCCAGCAGCCGGGACAGGGGTGGAGAGACCCAGTACTTC

v_call: TRBV5-1
j_call: TRBJ2-2
clone_size: -
d_call: TRBD1
cdr3_aa: CATTGTGYNPLNTGELFF
cdr3_nt: TGCGCCACTACCGGGACAGGGTATAACCCGCTCAACACCGGGGAGCTGTTTTTT

v_call: TRBV11-2
j_call: TRBJ2-1
clone_size: -
d_call: -
cdr3_aa: CASSENGPKQFF
cdr3_nt: TGTGCCAGCAGCGAGAATGGGCCTAAGCAGTTCTTC

v_call: TRBV5-1
j_call: TRBJ2-1
clone_size: -
d_call: TRBD2
cdr3_aa: CASSLGTSNEQFF
cdr3_nt: TGCGCCAGCAGCTTGGGGACTAGCAATGAGCAGTTCTTC

v_call: TRBV30
j_call: TRBJ1-2
clone_size: -
d_call: TRBD1
cdr3_aa: CASRGLIGYGYTF
cdr3_nt: TGTGCCTCCAGGGGGCTGATCGGGTATGGCTACACCTTC

v_call: TRBV6-1
j_call: TRBJ1-2
clone_size: few
d_call: TRBD1
cdr3_aa: CASSASGTGGFYGYTF
cdr3_nt: TGTGCCAGCAGTGCCAGTGGGACAGGGGGGTTCTATGGCTACACCTTC

v_call: TRBV5-8
j_call: TRBJ2-7
clone_size: -
d_call: TRBD2
cdr3_aa: CASSLEASGGPMGYF
cdr3_nt: TGTGCCAGCAGCTTGGAGGCTAGCGGGGGCCCTATGGGGTACTTC

v_call: TRBV9
j_call: TRBJ1-5
clone_size: few
d_call: -
cdr3_aa: CASSVWGSNQPQHF
cdr3_nt: TGTGCCAGCAGCGTATGGGGATCCAATCAGCCCCAGCATTTT

v_call: TRBV5-4
j_call: TRBJ2-2
clone_size: -
d_call: -
cdr3_aa: CASSLRPGELFF
cdr3_nt: TGTGCCAGCAGCTTGCGGCCCGGGGAGCTGTTTTTT

v_call: TRBV7-3
j_call: TRBJ2-6
clone_size: -
d_call: -
cdr3_aa: CASSHNRVGANVLTF
cdr3_nt: TGTGCCAGCAGCCACAACAGGGTCGGGGCCAACGTCCTGACTTTC

v_call: TRBV29-1
j_call: TRBJ1-2
clone_size: -
d_call: -
cdr3_aa: CSVAQFNYGYTF
cdr3_nt: TGCAGCGTTGCACAGTTCAACTATGGCTACACCTTC

v_call: TRBV18
j_call: TRBJ2-7
clone_size: -
d_call: -
cdr3_aa: CASSLQGYEQYF
cdr3_nt: TGTGCCAGCTCACTACAGGGTTACGAGCAGTACTTC

v_call: TRBV19
j_call: TRBJ1-2
clone_size: -
d_call: TRBD1
cdr3_aa: CASSVDRVDGYTF
cdr3_nt: TGTGCCAGTAGTGTCGACAGGGTTGATGGCTACACCTTC

v_call: TRBV19
j_call: TRBJ1-3
clone_size: -
d_call: -
cdr3_aa: CASSAYALTGTANTIYF
cdr3_nt: TGTGCCAGTAGTGCATACGCTCTGACAGGAACAGCAAACACCATATATTTT

v_call: TRBV30
j_call: TRBJ1-6
clone_size: -
d_call: -
cdr3_aa: CAWSVRSLPPLHF
cdr3_nt: TGTGCCTGGAGTGTACGTTCCCTCCCCCCCCTCCACTTT

v_call: TRBV18
j_call: TRBJ1-5
clone_size: -
d_call: TRBD1
cdr3_aa: CASSPGAGGLGQPQHF
cdr3_nt: TGTGCCAGCTCACCTGGGGCAGGGGGTTTAGGTCAGCCCCAGCATTTT

v_call: TRBV4-2
j_call: TRBJ2-1
clone_size: few
d_call: TRBD1
cdr3_aa: CASSQEPDPRDRQFF
cdr3_nt: TGTGCCAGCAGCCAGGAACCTGACCCCCGGGACAGGCAGTTCTTC

v_call: TRBV7-6
j_call: TRBJ2-7
clone_size: medium-sized
d_call: -
cdr3_aa: CASSDYGQLDEQYF
cdr3_nt: TGTGCCAGCAGCGACTACGGACAGCTCGACGAGCAGTACTTC

v_call: TRBV7-2
j_call: TRBJ2-7
clone_size: -
d_call: -
cdr3_aa: CASSFGQTYYEQYF
cdr3_nt: TGTGCCAGCAGCTTCGGGCAGACCTACTACGAGCAGTACTTC

v_call: TRBV14
j_call: TRBJ2-5
clone_size: -
d_call: -
cdr3_aa: CASSQFGGIETQYF
cdr3_nt: TGTGCCAGCAGCCAATTCGGGGGCATAGAGACCCAGTACTTC

v_call: TRBV27
j_call: TRBJ2-7
clone_size: -
d_call: -
cdr3_aa: CASRKRLVLEQYF
cdr3_nt: TGTGCCAGCAGGAAAAGACTAGTCCTCGAGCAGTACTTC

v_call: TRBV7-3
j_call: TRBJ2-3
clone_size: -
d_call: TRBD2
cdr3_aa: CASSLTGGAVGTDTQYF
cdr3_nt: TGTGCCAGCAGCTTAACCGGGGGGGCCGTGGGCACAGATACGCAGTATTTT